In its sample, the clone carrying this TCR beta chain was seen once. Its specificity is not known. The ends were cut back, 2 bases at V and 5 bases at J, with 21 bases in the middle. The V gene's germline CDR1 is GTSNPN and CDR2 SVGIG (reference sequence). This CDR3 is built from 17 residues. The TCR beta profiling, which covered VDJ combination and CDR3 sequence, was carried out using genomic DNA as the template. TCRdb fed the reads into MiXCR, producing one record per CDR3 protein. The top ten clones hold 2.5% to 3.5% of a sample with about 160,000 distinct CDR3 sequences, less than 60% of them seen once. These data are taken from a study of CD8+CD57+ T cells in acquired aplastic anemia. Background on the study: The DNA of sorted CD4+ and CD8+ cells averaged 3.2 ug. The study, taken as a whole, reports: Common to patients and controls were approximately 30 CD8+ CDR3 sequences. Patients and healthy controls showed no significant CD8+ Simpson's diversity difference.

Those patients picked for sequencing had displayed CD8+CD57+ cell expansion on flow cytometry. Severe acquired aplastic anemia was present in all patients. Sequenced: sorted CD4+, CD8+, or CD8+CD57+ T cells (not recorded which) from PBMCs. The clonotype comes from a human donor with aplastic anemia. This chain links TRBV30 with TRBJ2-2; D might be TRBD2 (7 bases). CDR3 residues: CAWSPQWGGAGTGELFF. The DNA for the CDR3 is TGTGCCTGGAGTCCCCAATGGGGGGGCGCGGGGACCGGGGAGCTGTTTTTT.